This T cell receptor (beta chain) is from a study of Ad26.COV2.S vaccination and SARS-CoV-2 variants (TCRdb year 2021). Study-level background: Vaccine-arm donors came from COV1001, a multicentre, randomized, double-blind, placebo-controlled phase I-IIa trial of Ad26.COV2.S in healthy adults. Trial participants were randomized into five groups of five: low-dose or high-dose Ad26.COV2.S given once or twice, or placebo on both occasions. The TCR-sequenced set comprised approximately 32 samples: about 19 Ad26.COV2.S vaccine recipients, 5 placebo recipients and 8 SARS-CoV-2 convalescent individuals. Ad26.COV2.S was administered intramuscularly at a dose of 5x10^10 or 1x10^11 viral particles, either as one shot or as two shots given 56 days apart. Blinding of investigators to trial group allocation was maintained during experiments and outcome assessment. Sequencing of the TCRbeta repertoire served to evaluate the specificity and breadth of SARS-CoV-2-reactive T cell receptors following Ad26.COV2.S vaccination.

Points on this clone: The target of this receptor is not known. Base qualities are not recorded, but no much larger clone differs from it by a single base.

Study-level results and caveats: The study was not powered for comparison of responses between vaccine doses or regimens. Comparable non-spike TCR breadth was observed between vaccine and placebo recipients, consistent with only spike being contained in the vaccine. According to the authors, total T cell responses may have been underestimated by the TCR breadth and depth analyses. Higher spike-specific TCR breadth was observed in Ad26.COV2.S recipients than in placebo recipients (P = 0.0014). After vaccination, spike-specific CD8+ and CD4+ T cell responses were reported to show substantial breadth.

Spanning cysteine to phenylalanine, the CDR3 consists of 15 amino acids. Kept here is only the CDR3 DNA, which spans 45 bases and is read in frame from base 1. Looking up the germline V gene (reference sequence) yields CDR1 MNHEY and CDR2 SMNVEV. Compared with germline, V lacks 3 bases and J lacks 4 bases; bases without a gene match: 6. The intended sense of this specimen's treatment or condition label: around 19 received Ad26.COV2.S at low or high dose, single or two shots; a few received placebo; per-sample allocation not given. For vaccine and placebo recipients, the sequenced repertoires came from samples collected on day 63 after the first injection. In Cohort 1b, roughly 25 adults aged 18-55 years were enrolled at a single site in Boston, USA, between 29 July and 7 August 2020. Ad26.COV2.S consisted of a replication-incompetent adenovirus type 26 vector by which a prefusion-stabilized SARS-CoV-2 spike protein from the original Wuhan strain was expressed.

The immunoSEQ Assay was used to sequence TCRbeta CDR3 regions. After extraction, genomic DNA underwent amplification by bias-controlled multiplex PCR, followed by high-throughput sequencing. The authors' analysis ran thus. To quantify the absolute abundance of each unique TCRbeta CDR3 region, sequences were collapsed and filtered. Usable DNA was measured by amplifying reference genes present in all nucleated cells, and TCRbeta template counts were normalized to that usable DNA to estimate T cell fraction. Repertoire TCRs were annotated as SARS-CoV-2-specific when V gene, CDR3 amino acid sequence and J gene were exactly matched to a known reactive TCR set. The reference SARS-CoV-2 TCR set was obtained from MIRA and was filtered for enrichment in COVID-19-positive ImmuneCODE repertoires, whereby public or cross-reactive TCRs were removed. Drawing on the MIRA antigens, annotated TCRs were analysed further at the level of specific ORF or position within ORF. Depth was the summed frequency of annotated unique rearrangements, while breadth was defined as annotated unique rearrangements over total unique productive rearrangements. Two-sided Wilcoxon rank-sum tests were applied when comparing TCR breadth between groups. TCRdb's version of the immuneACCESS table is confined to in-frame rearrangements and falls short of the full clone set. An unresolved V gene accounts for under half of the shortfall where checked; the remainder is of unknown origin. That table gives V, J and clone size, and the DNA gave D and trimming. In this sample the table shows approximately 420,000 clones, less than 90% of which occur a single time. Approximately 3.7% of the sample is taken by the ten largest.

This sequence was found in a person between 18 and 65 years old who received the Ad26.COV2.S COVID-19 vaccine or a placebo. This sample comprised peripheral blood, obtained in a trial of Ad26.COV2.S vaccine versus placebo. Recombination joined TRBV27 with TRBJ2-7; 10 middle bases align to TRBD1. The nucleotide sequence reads TGTGCCAGCAGTTTGGGAGACAGGGGGCCGTACGAGCAGTACTTC. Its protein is CASSLGDRGPYEQYF.